This T cell receptor (beta chain) was captured in a study of T cell responses to AZD1222 COVID-19 vaccine. Produced via immunoSEQ multiplex PCR; TCRdb's table is partial and in-frame only. The table has over 150,000 clones, roughly 90% seen once. The clonotype comes from an adult who received the AZD1222 COVID-19 vaccine. Here the sequenced sample was peripheral blood, taken 28 days after the second AZD1222 dose.

The chain's CDR3 is CASSEQGTGGLSPLHF. The CDR3 DNA follows: TGTGCCAGCAGTGAACAGGGGACAGGGGGATTATCACCCCTCCACTTT. The rearrangement links TRBV25-1 to TRBJ1-6; 11 bases agree with TRBD1. Germline CDR1 reads MGHDK; CDR2 reads SYGVNS. There are 16 residues in the CDR3. V lost 2 bases and J lost 10; bases outside the gene matches: 7.